A selection of T cell receptor beta chains follows, all from one sample in a study of blood T cell repertoires in COVID-19. Sequenced by immunoSEQ multiplex PCR; TCRdb stores in-frame clones only, minus some. The data contain roughly 60,000 clones, about 79% of them singletons. Specimen: peripheral blood. All receptors derive from a woman aged 55-70 years with acute or convalescent COVID-19. Each CDR3 is given with its conserved first and last residue. The order of the fields is D gene, J gene, clone size, CDR3 length, V gene, CDR3 DNA, CDR3 protein. D genes are given only for firm matches. The size of a clone is reported for some rows only, either as once, few or many, or as a class for expanded clones.

D: .; J: TRBJ1-4; size: few; length: 17; V: TRBV19; DNA: TGTGCCAGTAGTACGCAGCAGGGCCGAGCAACTAATGAAAAACTGTTTTTT; CDR3: CASSTQQGRATNEKLFF
D: .; J: TRBJ2-2; size: .; length: 14; V: TRBV6-5; DNA: TGTGCCAGCGACCGGGGGTCGAACACCGGGGAGCTGTTTTTT; CDR3: CASDRGSNTGELFF
D: TRBD1; J: TRBJ2-1; size: .; length: 15; V: TRBV5-4; DNA: TGTGCCAGCAGCTTGGACAAGGGGGCAAACCATGAGCAGTTCTTC; CDR3: CASSLDKGANHEQFF
D: TRBD2; J: TRBJ2-3; size: .; length: 15; V: TRBV3-1/TRBV3-2; DNA: TGTGCCAGCAGCCCTAGCGGGGGCGAATTAAATACGCAGTATTTT; CDR3: CASSPSGGELNTQYF
D: TRBD1; J: TRBJ1-4; size: .; length: 16; V: TRBV7-6; DNA: TGTGCCAGCAGCCCTCTCGGACAGGGAGGCGTTGAAAAACTGTTTTTT; CDR3: CASSPLGQGGVEKLFF
D: .; J: TRBJ1-1; size: .; length: 15; V: TRBV5-1; DNA: TGCGCCAGCAGCTTGGGACTTGGCCCCCCCACTGAAGCTTTCTTT; CDR3: CASSLGLGPPTEAFF
D: .; J: TRBJ1-5; size: .; length: 16; V: TRBV7-6; DNA: TGTGCCAGCAGCCTTGAGGGTTATTCTAGCAATCAGCCCCAGCATTTT; CDR3: CASSLEGYSSNQPQHF
D: .; J: TRBJ2-5; size: once; length: 15; V: TRBV5-1; DNA: TGCGCCAGCAGCTTGGCCTCACAAGTACAAGAGACCCAGTACTTC; CDR3: CASSLASQVQETQYF
D: TRBD1; J: TRBJ1-1; size: .; length: 13; V: TRBV5-1; DNA: TGCGCCAGCAGCTTATACAGGGGAGCTGAAGCTTTCTTT; CDR3: CASSLYRGAEAFF
D: .; J: TRBJ2-7; size: .; length: 13; V: TRBV5-4; DNA: TGTGCCAGCAGCTTGGAAGCGTTCTCCGAGCAGTACTTC; CDR3: CASSLEAFSEQYF
D: .; J: TRBJ1-2; size: .; length: 14; V: TRBV6-6; DNA: TGTGCCAGCAGTTCCCCCGGGACAACCTATGGCTACACCTTC; CDR3: CASSSPGTTYGYTF
D: TRBD2; J: TRBJ2-7; size: .; length: 15; V: TRBV3-1/TRBV3-2; DNA: TGTGCCAGCAGCCCCATAGCGGGGAGCTCCTACGAGCAGTACTTC; CDR3: CASSPIAGSSYEQYF
D: TRBD2; J: TRBJ2-3; size: once; length: 18; V: TRBV6-4; DNA: TGTGCCAGCAGTGACTCTGCGGGGGGGATTCTGAGCACAGATACGCAGTATTTT; CDR3: CASSDSAGGILSTDTQYF
D: .; J: TRBJ2-3; size: .; length: 12; V: TRBV11-2; DNA: TGTGCCAGCTCTCCTAGCGCAGATACGCAGTATTTT; CDR3: CASSPSADTQYF
D: .; J: TRBJ2-3; size: once; length: 14; V: TRBV11-2; DNA: TGTGCCAGCAGCTTAGTGATCGGTGTAGATACGCAGTATTTT; CDR3: CASSLVIGVDTQYF
D: TRBD2; J: TRBJ2-2; size: .; length: 17; V: TRBV6-4; DNA: TGTGCCAGCTCCCCGGGACTAGCGGGTTCGAACACCGGGGAGCTGTTTTTT; CDR3: CASSPGLAGSNTGELFF
D: TRBD2; J: TRBJ2-4; size: .; length: 19; V: TRBV6-1; DNA: TGTGCCAGCAGTGAAGGGATAGGAGCGGGGTCCTTAGCCAAAAACATTCAGTACTTC; CDR3: CASSEGIGAGSLAKNIQYF
D: TRBD1; J: TRBJ1-5; size: .; length: 15; V: TRBV10-3; DNA: TGTGCCATCAGTGACGGGGGACAGGGGAATCAGCCCCAGCATTTT; CDR3: CAISDGGQGNQPQHF
D: TRBD2; J: TRBJ2-5; size: .; length: 16; V: TRBV6-1; DNA: TGTGCCAGCAGTGAAAGGGCTAGCGGGGACGAAGAGACCCAGTACTTC; CDR3: CASSERASGDEETQYF
D: .; J: TRBJ2-5; size: .; length: 15; V: TRBV19; DNA: TGTGCCAGTAGCGTCAAAGGGGGGGGACAAGAGACCCAGTACTTC; CDR3: CASSVKGGGQETQYF
D: TRBD1; J: TRBJ2-7; size: .; length: 13; V: TRBV6-6; DNA: TGTGCCAGCAGTTCCGCGGCAGGGGGCGAGCAGTACTTC; CDR3: CASSSAAGGEQYF
D: .; J: TRBJ1-2; size: .; length: 14; V: TRBV3-1/TRBV3-2; DNA: TGTGCCAGCAGCCACACTGGGGGGGAGGATGGCTACACCTTC; CDR3: CASSHTGGEDGYTF
D: .; J: TRBJ1-1; size: .; length: 15; V: TRBV24-1; DNA: TGTGCCACCAGTGATTCCCAAGCCCCGAGGAGTGAAGCTTTCTTT; CDR3: CATSDSQAPRSEAFF
D: .; J: TRBJ2-7; size: .; length: 14; V: TRBV5-1; DNA: TGCGCCAGCAGAAGTTCAGGGGTGACGGCAGAGCAGTACTTC; CDR3: CASRSSGVTAEQYF
D: TRBD1; J: TRBJ2-1; size: .; length: 15; V: TRBV5-1; DNA: TGCGCCAGCAGCCTTCGACAGGGGGCTCACAATGAGCAGTTCTTC; CDR3: CASSLRQGAHNEQFF
D: .; J: TRBJ1-6; size: .; length: 15; V: TRBV20-1; DNA: TGCAGTGCTAGTCTCGACAGCCAGAGAGATTCACCCCTCCACTTT; CDR3: CSASLDSQRDSPLHF
D: .; J: TRBJ2-3; size: .; length: 15; V: TRBV2; DNA: TGTGCCAGCAGATGGGGGGGGCCCCGCACAGATACGCAGTATTTT; CDR3: CASRWGGPRTDTQYF
D: .; J: TRBJ1-5; size: .; length: 13; V: TRBV6-5; DNA: TGTGTCAGCACGGGGGGCGCGAGTCAGCCCCAGCATTTT; CDR3: CVSTGGASQPQHF
D: TRBD1; J: TRBJ1-1; size: .; length: 14; V: TRBV7-9; DNA: TGTGCCAGCTCAATACAGGGGATGAACACTGAAGCTTTCTTT; CDR3: CASSIQGMNTEAFF
D: .; J: TRBJ2-2; size: .; length: 15; V: TRBV6-1; DNA: TGTGCCAGCAGTGAATGGGCAGGGGACACCGGGGAGCTGTTTTTT; CDR3: CASSEWAGDTGELFF
D: .; J: TRBJ1-2; size: .; length: 13; V: TRBV3-1/TRBV3-2; DNA: TGTGCCAGCAGCCGACGACAGTCCCATGGCTACACCTTC; CDR3: CASSRRQSHGYTF
D: .; J: TRBJ1-1; size: .; length: 13; V: TRBV19; DNA: TGTGCCAGTAACGCCAGGGACTACACTGAAGCTTTCTTT; CDR3: CASNARDYTEAFF
D: .; J: TRBJ1-1; size: .; length: 15; V: TRBV19; DNA: TGTGCCAGTAGTATTCAGGGATTAGGGAACACTGAAGCTTTCTTT; CDR3: CASSIQGLGNTEAFF
D: .; J: TRBJ1-6; size: .; length: 17; V: TRBV5-5; DNA: TGTGCCAGCAGCTTGGCATTTATGGGGCAGGGAGGTTCACCCCTCCACTTT; CDR3: CASSLAFMGQGGSPLHF
D: .; J: TRBJ1-5; size: .; length: 12; V: TRBV6-5; DNA: TGTGCCTCTCGCCAGGGGAATCAGCCCCAGCATTTT; CDR3: CASRQGNQPQHF
D: TRBD1; J: TRBJ1-1; size: .; length: 15; V: TRBV19; DNA: TGTGCCAGTAGAGGCTCGGACAGGGGGAACACTGAAGCTTTCTTT; CDR3: CASRGSDRGNTEAFF
D: TRBD2; J: TRBJ2-7; size: .; length: 12; V: TRBV5-1; DNA: TGCGCCAGCAGCCCCGCGGGGGGCGAGCAGTACTTC; CDR3: CASSPAGGEQYF
D: TRBD1; J: TRBJ1-4; size: .; length: 15; V: TRBV7-9; DNA: TGTGCCAGCAGCCCAGGACAGGGGCGTGGTGAAAAACTGTTTTTT; CDR3: CASSPGQGRGEKLFF
D: .; J: TRBJ1-3; size: .; length: 15; V: TRBV18; DNA: TGTGCCAGCTCACCCCCGAGGAGCTCTGGAAACACCATATATTTT; CDR3: CASSPPRSSGNTIYF
D: .; J: TRBJ1-2; size: .; length: 12; V: TRBV6-5; DNA: TGTGCCAGCAGCAGGGGCGCGGAAGGCTACACCTTC; CDR3: CASSRGAEGYTF
D: .; J: TRBJ1-3; size: .; length: 16; V: TRBV27; DNA: TGTGCCAGCAGTTTAGGGGGGGGAATCTCTGGAAACACCATATATTTT; CDR3: CASSLGGGISGNTIYF
D: TRBD2; J: TRBJ2-3; size: .; length: 13; V: TRBV29-1; DNA: TGCAGCGTCATTCCAAGGACTAGCGCGAAACAGTATTTT; CDR3: CSVIPRTSAKQYF